Below are 28 T cell receptor beta chains sequenced from a single sample in a study of regulatory T cells in long-lasting Graves disease. For TCR beta, libraries came from iRepertoire HTBI primers and Arm-PCR of CDR3 regions. TCRdb ran MiXCR on the multiplex PCR reads and lists one entry per CDR3 protein. The sample shows over 300,000 distinct CDR3 sequences, roughly 21% of them seen only once. Regarding time point: persistent/refractory GD, antithyroid drugs over 5 years with positive TRAb. Extracted RNA from PBMCs served as the source of the TCR library. The sample here was peripheral blood mononuclear cells (PBMCs), taken when the disease was refractory, from a patient treated with antithyroid drugs. The receptors were sampled from a female donor with Graves disease.

The table lists this clonotype with many counts. Here the CDR3 reads CATSPAAGETQYF. For the CDR3, the DNA is TGTGCCACCAGCCCCGCCGCCGGCGAGACCCAGTACTTC. The genes are TRBV15 and TRBJ2-5; D remains ambiguous. The CDR3 sequence is 13 residues long. Trimming left V 5 bases short and J 5 bases short, with 12 bases between. Germline V gene lookup returns CDR1 LNHNV and CDR2 YYDKDF (reference sequence).

This chain links TRBV4-1 with TRBJ1-4; tentative D call: TRBD1 (5 bases). The CDR3 contains 15 residues. Germline CDR1 MGHRA, CDR2 YSYEKL. Trimming cost V 1 base and J 8 bases, with 14 bases left between them. The CDR3: CASSQAYGGGEKLFF. The CDR3 DNA reads TGCGCCAGCAGCCAAGCCTACGGGGGGGGGGAAAAACTGTTTTTT.

The chain carries TRBV7-9 and TRBJ1-2; D perhaps matches TRBD1 (6 bases). CDR1 and CDR2 (germline): SEHNR, FQNEAQ (reference sequence). V gave up 5 bases and J gave up 5 bases, with 12 bases separating them. This CDR3 spans 13 amino acids. In nucleotides, the CDR3 is TGTGCCAGCAGCCCGGGACACTCATATGGCTACACCTTC. Encoded protein: CASSPGHSYGYTF.

This clonotype has ten or more counts. This chain connects TRBV10-1 to TRBJ1-1, with D possibly being TRBD1 (6 bases). V lost 5 bases to trimming and J lost 1 base, with 11 bases between them. Germline lookup yields CDR1 WNHNN and CDR2 SYGVQD (reference sequence). This CDR3 is built from 14 residues. The CDR3 spells CASSLTGRNTEAFF. DNA for the CDR3: TGCGCCAGCAGTCTCACAGGGAGGAACACTGAAGCTTTCTTT.

This clonotype was counted between two and nine times. The CDR3 protein is CASSQECGTDTNYEQYF. DNA for the CDR3: TGCGCCAGCAGCCAAGAGTGTGGCACCGATACAAACTACGAGCAGTACTTC. V usage is TRBV4-3 and J usage is TRBJ2-7, with unresolved D. The CDR3 has 17 amino acids. The germline gives CDR1 LGHNA, CDR2 YSLEER. The germline V and J ends were trimmed by 0 bases and 3 bases, with 18 bases remaining between them.

The chain has TRBV6-2 or TRBV6-3 and TRBJ1-2, with D possibly being TRBD1 (5 bases). Germline CDR1 is MNHEY and CDR2 is SVGEGT. The germline V and J ends were trimmed by 5 bases and 6 bases, with 13 bases remaining between them. The CDR3 loop spans 13 amino acids. CDR3 residues: CASSESGADGYTF. CDR3 in DNA: TGTGCCAGCAGTGAAAGTGGGGCAGATGGCTACACCTTC.

This clonotype was observed at least ten times. The rearrangement joins TRBV27 to TRBJ1-1; D might be TRBD1 (5 bases). The CDR3 runs to 14 residues. The germline V gene has CDR1 MNHEY and CDR2 SMNVEV (reference sequence). Trimming removed 3 bases from V and 4 bases from J, with 12 bases in between. DNA of the CDR3: TGTGCCAGCAGTTTGGCGAGGGGCGGCACTGAAGCTTTCTTT. Amino acid sequence: CASSLARGGTEAFF.

This clonotype was counted only a few times. The genes are TRBV28 and TRBJ2-1, with 8 positions matching TRBD2. Germline V gives CDR1 MDHEN, CDR2 SYDVKM. This CDR3 has 14 residues. V trimming: 3 bases; J trimming: 7 bases; junction bases outside the gene matches: 5. CDR3 protein: CASSLFPGGNEQFF. The CDR3 DNA reads as TGTGCCAGCAGTTTGTTCCCGGGGGGGAATGAGCAGTTCTTC.

The table lists this clonotype with a few counts. The rearrangement links TRBV11-3 to TRBJ2-1; 7 nucleotides align to TRBD1. V gave up 5 bases and J gave up 7 bases; unmatched junction bases: 14. Germline lookup yields CDR1 SGHNT and CDR2 YENEEA. The CDR3 totals 16 residues. CDR3 in amino acids: CASSERYLGQRNEQFF. The CDR3 DNA is TGTGCCAGCAGCGAACGATATCTGGGACAGAGGAATGAGCAGTTCTTC.

This clonotype was seen a few times. The chain couples TRBV5-1 to TRBJ1-1, with D possibly being TRBD1 (6 bases). CDR1 is SGHRS and CDR2 is YFSETQ in the germline V gene. The germline V and J ends were trimmed by 2 bases and 3 bases, with 17 bases remaining between them. There are 16 residues in the CDR3. CDR3 in DNA: TGCGCCAGCAGCTTCGTGGGGGCCCGGCGGGACACTGAAGCTTTCTTT. This codes for CASSFVGARRDTEAFF.

V and J are TRBV14 and TRBJ1-2; D is ambiguous. Between the trimmed V and J ends, which lost 1 base and 4 bases, there was a span of 10 bases. The CDR3 spans 14 residues. Germline lookup yields CDR1 SGHDN and CDR2 FVKESK. The CDR3 bases are TGTGCCAGCAGCCAAGCCCTGGACGGCTATGGCTACACCTTC. It encodes CASSQALDGYGYTF.

With respect to this clonotype: This likely comes from a read error, as the CDR3 has no conserved phenylalanine or tryptophan at its end. V and J are TRBV4-2 and TRBJ1-1; TRBD1 agrees at 11 bases. Germline V CDR1 and CDR2: LGHNA, YNFKEQ. V shed 0 bases, J shed 4 bases, and the junction held 4 bases outside the gene matches. This CDR3 region has 16 residues. This CDR3 is CASSQDWDRGGTEAFL. The CDR3 nucleotides are TGTGCCAGCAGCCAAGACTGGGACAGGGGGGGCACTGAAGCTTTCCTT.

This clonotype was seen a handful of times. CDR3 nucleotide sequence: TGTGCCAGCAGTACGATCCGGAGAGGGGTTTCCGGGGGAAATCAGCCCCAGCATTTT. Its protein product is CASSTIRRGVSGGNQPQHF. The chain joins TRBV6-4 to TRBJ1-5, with D possibly being TRBD1 (5 bases). Trimming took off 5 bases at V and 4 bases at J, with 27 bases between the two ends. The CDR3 runs 19 residues. The germline V gene encodes CDR1 MRHNA and CDR2 SNTAGT.

In its sample, this clonotype was seen a few times. This chain links TRBV7-9 with TRBJ2-2, with D unclear. The V gene's germline CDR1 is SEHNR and CDR2 FQNEAQ (reference sequence). Trimming removed 0 bases at V and 10 bases at J, with 9 bases between. CDR3 length: 13 amino acids. CDR3 bases: TGTGCCAGCAGCTTAGCCGAGAGTGAGGAGCTGTTTTTT. Residues: CASSLAESEELFF. The full variable domain, completed using reference TRBV7-9 and TRBJ2-2, is DTGVSQNPRHKITKRGQNVTFRCDPISEHNRLYWYRQTLGQGPEFLTYFQNEAQLEKSRLLSDRFSAERPKGSFSTLEIQRTEQGDSAMYLCASSLAESEELFFGEGSRLTVL.

V gene TRBV7-8 combines with J gene TRBJ2-7, with TRBD2 matching over 9 bases. CDR3 length: 18 residues. Trimming at V came to 1 base and at J to 3 bases, leaving 13 bases not matched to a gene. Per the germline V gene, CDR1 is SGHVS and CDR2 is FQNEAQ. The CDR3 nucleotides are TGTGCCAGCAGCTTAGAGACGGTAGCGGGAGAGGGCCGCTACGAGCAGTACTTC. Protein: CASSLETVAGEGRYEQYF.

This clonotype was detected a few times. The J gene is TRBJ1-1, the V gene TRBV7-8, with 7 bases fitting TRBD1. CDR3 length: 13 residues. Germline CDR1 and CDR2: SGHVS and FQNEAQ. V gave up 7 bases and J gave up 3 bases; unmatched junction bases: 5. CDR3 region: CASNLGGDTEAFF. Here the CDR3 DNA reads TGTGCCAGCAACCTAGGGGGCGACACTGAAGCTTTCTTT.

This clonotype was detected many times. The chain carries TRBV7-8 and TRBJ1-2, with a tentative D call TRBD1 (6 bases). The CDR3 sequence is 13 residues long. The germline V gene has CDR1 SGHVS and CDR2 FQNEAQ. Trimming took 5 bases from V and 12 from J, leaving 19 bases between them. CDR3 protein: CASSLWDTSIHTF. The DNA of the CDR3 is TGTGCCAGCAGCCTATGGGACACCAGTATCCACACCTTC.

The rearrangement uses TRBV27 and TRBJ1-1, with D unresolved. This CDR3 has 14 residues. Germline lookup yields CDR1 MNHEY and CDR2 SMNVEV (reference sequence). The V gene lost 3 bases and the J gene lost 0 bases, with 8 bases spanning the gap. CDR3 amino acids: CASSFVGLNTEAFF. The CDR3 bases are TGTGCCAGCAGTTTCGTAGGACTGAACACTGAAGCTTTCTTT.

The V call is TRBV6-5, the J call TRBJ2-7, with 7 positions matching TRBD1. The CDR3 is 15 amino acids. The V gene end was trimmed by 4 bases and the J gene end by 4 bases; junction bases not matched to a gene: 10. Germline CDR1 MNHEY, CDR2 SVGAGI. CDR3 in DNA: TGTGCCAGCAGTTCCTGGACAGGTAGAGTGTACGAGCAGTACTTC. Encoded protein: CASSSWTGRVYEQYF.

The sample holds many counts of this clonotype. The CDR3 nucleotides are TGTGCCAGCAGCTTGGATCCGCGGGGGGGCTATGGCTACACCTTC. This gives the protein CASSLDPRGGYGYTF. The chain carries TRBV7-3 and TRBJ1-2; TRBD1 might be the D (5 bases). Germline assignment: CDR1 SGHTA and CDR2 FQGTGA. CDR3 length: 15 amino acids. V shed 3 bases and J shed 4 bases, with 15 bases lying between them.

This clonotype has just a few counts. An end of the junction does not agree with germline; a read error may underlie this. The rearrangement links TRBV5-1 to TRBJ2-3; TRBD2 matches at 11 bases. This CDR3 has 16 residues. CDR1 is SGHRS and CDR2 is YFSETQ in the germline V gene. The CDR3 loop reads CASNLVLAGVADTQYF. The CDR3 region has the DNA TGCGCCAGCAACTTGGTACTAGCGGGGGTGGCAGATACGCAGTATTTT.

The chain links TRBV3-1 to TRBJ1-1; weak D call: TRBD1 (6 bases). The V end was cut by 8 bases, the J end by 5 bases, with 21 bases between. The CDR3 consists of 15 residues. Germline V gene data show CDR1 as LGHDT and CDR2 as YNNKEL (reference sequence). This chain's CDR3 is CASEMRGGRETEAFF. The CDR3 DNA sequence: TGTGCCAGCGAGATGAGAGGGGGGCGGGAGACTGAAGCTTTCTTT. The whole variable domain, filled in from reference TRBV3-1 and TRBJ1-1, reads DTAVSQTPKYLVTQMGNDKSIKCEQNLGHDTMYWYKQDSKKFLKIMFSYNNKELIINETVPNRFSPKSPDKAHLNLHINSLELGDSAVYFCASEMRGGRETEAFFGQGTRLTVV.

Notes on this clonotype: At one of its ends the junction is not consistent with the germline gene, which may arise from a read error. The V call is TRBV3-1, the J call TRBJ2-7; D unclear. CDR3 length: 13 residues. Per germline, CDR1 LGHDT and CDR2 YNNKEL (reference sequence). The CDR3 spells CASSLGREYGQYF. The CDR3 DNA reads TGTGCCAGCAGCCTTGGTAGAGAGTACGGGCAGTACTTC.

This clonotype has ten or more counts. The V call is TRBV20-1, the J call TRBJ1-2, with 9 positions matching TRBD1. The germline CDR1 and CDR2 sequences are DFQATT and SNEGSKA (reference sequence). This CDR3 has 13 amino acids. Trimming cost V 6 bases and J 4 bases; bases outside gene matches: 6. The CDR3 DNA is TGCAGTGCGACGGACAGGGGTGGCTATGGCTACACCTTC. It encodes CSATDRGGYGYTF.

J is TRBJ1-4 and V is TRBV5-6; D perhaps matches TRBD1 (6 bases). CDR1 is SGHDT, CDR2 YYEEEE, per germline. The CDR3 is 14 residues long. V lost 4 bases to trimming and J lost 6 bases, with 13 bases between them. The CDR3 region has the DNA TGTGCCAGCAGCAGCAGGAGGGGGGATGAAAAACTGTTTTTT. Amino acids: CASSSRRGDEKLFF.

This clonotype came up many times. This chain connects TRBV28 to TRBJ1-2; D not resolved. V shed 1 base and J shed 3 bases, with 3 bases lying between them. CDR1 is MDHEN and CDR2 is SYDVKM in the germline V gene. The CDR3 consists of 12 residues. The CDR3 spells CASSLSYYGYTF. The DNA of the CDR3 is TGTGCCAGCAGTTTATCGTACTATGGCTACACCTTC.

This clonotype has ten or more counts. V gene TRBV20-1 combines with J gene TRBJ1-2, with D possibly TRBD1 on 6 matching bases. V lost 5 bases and J lost 2, with 9 bases in between. The germline V gene has CDR1 DFQATT and CDR2 SNEGSKA (reference sequence). The CDR3 is 12 residues long. The DNA for the CDR3 is TGCAGTGCTTGGGACACAAACTATGGCTACACCTTC. It codes for CSAWDTNYGYTF.

This clonotype showed up just a few times. The rearrangement joins TRBV19 to TRBJ2-2; 11 nucleotides line up with TRBD1. Germline V gives CDR1 LNHDA, CDR2 SQIVND (reference sequence). The J segment lost 4 bases and the V segment lost 9 bases, leaving 13 bases of the junction unmatched. There are 17 residues in the CDR3. CDR3 coding DNA: TGTGCCAGCCGACCCGACGCCGGGACAGGGGGCACCGGGGAGCTGTTTTTT. Its translation: CASRPDAGTGGTGELFF.